Following are 20 T cell receptor beta chains from one sample sequenced in a study of cytomegalovirus exposure and HLA in healthy donors. This PCR relied on a set of 60 Vbeta primers and 13 Jbeta primers. Sequencing was performed with immunoSEQ multiplex PCR; in TCRdb, only in-frame clones are kept and a portion is missing. Of a few hundred thousand clones in the sample, around 81% were seen once. Sequencing was performed on PBMCs. These receptors were collected from a woman aged 55-75 years in good health and CMV-seropositive.

The genes are TRBV7-6 and TRBJ1-1; 8 bases are a match to TRBD1. CDR1 SGHVS and CDR2 FNYEAQ come from the germline V gene. J lost 7 bases, V lost 4 bases, and 5 bases had no gene match. The CDR3 totals 13 residues. The CDR3 loop reads CASSSRGRGEAFF. Here the CDR3 DNA reads TGTGCCAGCAGCTCCAGGGGGCGGGGTGAAGCTTTCTTT.

This clone was observed a single time. The chain joins TRBV2 to TRBJ1-2, with D uncertain. The CDR3 loop spans 12 amino acids. The germline V gene encodes CDR1 SNHLY and CDR2 FYNNEI. The V gene lost 11 bases and the J gene lost 4 bases, with 14 bases spanning the gap. CDR3 in amino acids: CAGRRESYGYTF. The CDR3 bases are TGTGCCGGAAGACGGGAATCCTATGGCTACACCTTC.

In this sample, this clone turned up once. Written as DNA, the CDR3 is TGTGCCAGCAGTGAAGGGTCGGGAGGAACCTACGAGCAGTACTTC. Translated, it gives CASSEGSGGTYEQYF. The V call is TRBV2, the J call TRBJ2-7; 7 bases are shared with TRBD2. The germline CDR1 and CDR2 sequences are SNHLY and FYNNEI. Trimming removed 1 base from V and 2 bases from J; junction bases left unmatched: 5. The length of the CDR3 is 15 residues.

This rearrangement joins TRBV28 to TRBJ2-7; 7 bases are a match to TRBD1. The germline V gene has CDR1 MDHEN and CDR2 SYDVKM. The V gene end was trimmed by 4 bases and the J gene end by 4 bases; junction bases not matched to a gene: 4. There are 13 residues in the CDR3. The DNA for the CDR3 is TGTGCCAGCAGTTCCCCGGACAGGTACGAGCAGTACTTC. Protein product: CASSSPDRYEQYF.

J is TRBJ1-2 and V is TRBV27; 10 bases match TRBD1. Trimming cost V 2 bases and J 4 bases; bases outside gene matches: 7. The CDR3 contains 16 residues. Germline CDR1 and CDR2: MNHEY and SMNVEV (reference sequence). CDR3 in DNA: TGTGCCAGCAGTTTAAGACCGGGACAGGGGTCCTATGGCTACACCTTC. This gives the protein CASSLRPGQGSYGYTF.

The V gene is TRBV4-1, the J gene TRBJ2-7; 7 bases map to TRBD2. The CDR3 is made up of 16 amino acids. The V segment lost 2 bases and the J segment 2 bases; nucleotides outside the gene matches: 9. The germline V gene has CDR1 MGHRA and CDR2 YSYEKL. The CDR3, as DNA: TGCGCCAGCAGCCAACGACTAGCCTATCCGACCTACGAGCAGTACTTC. The encoded protein is CASSQRLAYPTYEQYF.

The chain recombines TRBV5-1 with TRBJ2-5, with a possible D match to TRBD1 (5 bases). From germline, CDR1 is SGHRS and CDR2 YFSETQ. Trimming removed 9 bases at V and 2 bases at J, with 11 bases between. The CDR3 loop spans 12 amino acids. CDR3 protein: CATSTDQETQYF. The CDR3 DNA reads TGCGCCACCTCGACAGATCAAGAGACCCAGTACTTC.

This chain joins TRBV27 and TRBJ1-2; TRBD1 might be the D (6 bases). Germline CDR1 and CDR2: MNHEY and SMNVEV (reference sequence). The CDR3 spans 16 residues. Trimming removed 2 bases at V and 2 bases at J, with 15 bases between. The CDR3 nucleotides read TGTGCCAGCAGTTTAAATGGGGGCCTCTTAAACTATGGCTACACCTTC. It is translated as CASSLNGGLLNYGYTF.

The chain employs TRBV14 and TRBJ2-3; D remains unclear. The V gene's germline CDR1 is SGHDN and CDR2 FVKESK. Trimming took 6 bases from V and 2 from J, leaving 15 bases between them. CDR3 length: 15 amino acids. The CDR3 spells CASRPQYTVTDTQYF. In nucleotides, the CDR3 is TGTGCCAGCAGACCTCAATACACAGTCACAGATACGCAGTATTTT. The full variable domain, completed using reference TRBV14 and TRBJ2-3, is EAGVTQFPSHSVIEKGQTVTLRCDPISGHDNLYWYRRVMGKEIKFLLHFVKESKQDESGMPNNRFLAERTGGTYSTLKVQPAELEDSGVYFCASRPQYTVTDTQYFGPGTRLTVL.

This sequence joins TRBV7-9 and TRBJ2-2, with D unclear. The CDR3 runs to 14 residues. From germline, CDR1 is SEHNR and CDR2 FQNEAQ (reference sequence). Trimming took off 5 bases at V and 5 bases at J, with 12 bases between the two ends. The CDR3 DNA reads TGTGCCAGCAGCACAACAGATTCAACCGGGGAGCTGTTTTTT. As protein: CASSTTDSTGELFF.

The CDR3 DNA reads TGTGCCAGCTCACCAGAAGGGGGCAGGACAGATACGCAGTATTTT. Protein sequence: CASSPEGGRTDTQYF. This sequence joins TRBV18 and TRBJ2-3; 7 bases are shared with TRBD1. CDR3 length equals 15 residues. Germline assignment: CDR1 KGHSH and CDR2 LQKENI. J lost 3 bases, V lost 2 bases, and 5 bases had no gene match.

V usage is TRBV2 and J usage is TRBJ2-7; no definite D call. V lost 3 bases to trimming and J lost 3 bases, with 3 bases between them. CDR1 is SNHLY, CDR2 FYNNEI, per germline. The length of the CDR3 is 11 residues. The CDR3 sequence: CASSDSYEQYF. The CDR3, as DNA: TGTGCCAGCAGTGACAGCTACGAGCAGTACTTC.

This chain connects TRBV2 to TRBJ1-2; perhaps TRBD1 as D (6 bases). V lost 3 bases, J lost 0 bases, and 26 bases lay in between. The CDR3 sequence is 20 residues long. Germline V gene sequence: CDR1 SNHLY, CDR2 FYNNEI. The CDR3 loop is CASSERQGKVVRYSNYGYTF. CDR3 sequence (DNA): TGTGCCAGCAGTGAGCGGCAGGGGAAAGTCGTCCGATACTCTAACTATGGCTACACCTTC.

V gene TRBV6-6 combines with J gene TRBJ2-7, with D possibly matching TRBD1 (6 bases). Trimming took off 2 bases at V and 6 bases at J, with 11 bases between the two ends. Germline CDR1 and CDR2: MNHNY and SVGAGI (reference sequence). There are 13 residues in the CDR3. The CDR3 loop reads CASSYVGGGEQYF. The CDR3 region has the DNA TGTGCCAGCAGTTACGTAGGGGGTGGCGAGCAGTACTTC.

This clone has just a few counts. Germline and junction disagree at one end, which may indicate a read error. The gene calls are TRBV10-2 and TRBJ1-1, with D tentatively TRBD1 (5 bases). The CDR3 has 13 amino acids. CDR1 is WSHSY, CDR2 SAAADI, per germline. For the CDR3, the DNA is TGTGCCATCAGTGGGGACTTACGGACTGAAGCTTTCTTT. This codes for CAISGDLRTEAFF.

The J gene is TRBJ1-5, the V gene TRBV30; D call uncertain. The germline gives CDR1 GTSNPN, CDR2 SVGIG (reference sequence). The CDR3 contains 15 residues. V lost 2 bases to trimming and J lost 0 bases, with 11 bases between them. The CDR3 DNA is TGTGCCTGGAGTCGCGGACTGTTTAGCAATCAGCCCCAGCATTTT. Protein sequence: CAWSRGLFSNQPQHF.

CDR3 in amino acids: CASSVGQGETQYF. CDR3 nucleotides: TGTGCCAGCAGCGTAGGTCAGGGAGAGACCCAGTACTTC. This chain links TRBV9 with TRBJ2-5, with TRBD1 as a possible D gene (5 bases). Trimming pared 0 bases from V and 4 bases from J, leaving 7 bases between. The CDR3 covers 13 residues. The germline CDR1 and CDR2 sequences are SGDLS and YYNGEE.

The chain employs TRBV27 and TRBJ2-3; possibly TRBD1 for D (6 bases). V gave up 1 base and J gave up 2 bases, with 10 bases separating them. Germline V gene data show CDR1 as MNHEY and CDR2 as SMNVEV (reference sequence). This CDR3 comprises 15 residues. CDR3 sequence (DNA): TGTGCCAGCAGTTTATACGGACAGTTCACAGATACGCAGTATTTT. This sequence encodes CASSLYGQFTDTQYF.

The chain employs TRBV4-1 and TRBJ2-7, with TRBD2 matching 11 bases. The CDR3 covers 15 residues. V lost 3 bases and J lost 3; bases outside the gene matches: 4. CDR1 is MGHRA and CDR2 is YSYEKL in the germline V gene. The CDR3 sequence: CASSHQLAGVYEQYF. For the CDR3, the DNA is TGCGCCAGCAGCCACCAACTAGCGGGAGTCTACGAGCAGTACTTC.

This clone was observed a handful of times. The chain joins TRBV19 to TRBJ1-1; 8 bases align to TRBD1. The CDR3 totals 14 residues. Germline lookup yields CDR1 LNHDA and CDR2 SQIVND (reference sequence). J gave up 6 bases and V 5 bases, and 8 bases lay outside the gene matches. The CDR3 nucleotides read TGTGCCAGTAGTCCGACAGGGGTGGCCGCTGAAGCTTTCTTT. This encodes CASSPTGVAAEAFF.